Below, one T cell receptor beta chain is given with its context. Its target is not known. Clones were read by immunoSEQ multiplex PCR, and TCRdb kept only the in-frame ones, dropping some. Among 15,000 to 20,000 clones, roughly 80% were seen once, and the ten largest hold 2.5% to 3.5%. The sample comes from a study of regulatory dendritic cells for organ transplantation. Sorted subsets were CFSE-labeled and cultured approximately 5 days with allogeneic dendritic cells. Germline values: CDR1 SEHNR, CDR2 FQNEAQ (reference sequence). Trimming removed 5 bases from V and 5 bases from J; junction bases left unmatched: 11. The CDR3 has 16 residues. Notes on the study in general: Naive T cells showed high diversity, memory cells less, memory CD8+ least.

The sample comprised memory CD4+ T cells from blood cultured with regulatory dendritic cells. Subset of the sample: CD45RO+ memory T cells. This clonotype was sampled from a human donor in good health. This chain connects TRBV7-9 to TRBJ1-4; 7 bases map to TRBD1. The CDR3 sequence: CASSPAIGTENEKLFF. As DNA, the CDR3 is TGTGCCAGCAGCCCGGCGATCGGGACAGAGAATGAAAAACTGTTTTTT.